This T cell receptor (beta chain) was recorded in a study of vaccination and CD4 T cells after COVID-19. Germline CDR1 reads SGHRS; CDR2 reads YFSETQ. Trimming took 3 bases from V and 6 from J, leaving 18 bases between them. The CDR3 has 15 residues. Worth noting for this clonotype: The antigen is unknown.

CD4+ T cells that had been cultured provided DNA sequenced with the Oncomine TCR Beta short-read assay. TCRdb recomputed calls from the PCR reads with MiXCR, one row per CDR3 protein. The sample shows about 23,000 distinct CDR3 sequences, approximately 48% of them seen only once. Described treatment: approximately nine-day PBMC culture with coronavirus spike peptide pools or control peptides (ViraFEST assay). This sequence joins TRBV5-1 and TRBJ1-1; D unresolved. The sequencing here drew on CD4+ T cells from blood, cultured in vitro, taken before SARS-CoV-2 vaccination. The TCR comes from a human donor who received a COVID-19 vaccine. CDR3 region: CASSWGEGRRSEAFF. CDR3 in DNA: TGCGCCAGCAGCTGGGGTGAAGGGCGGAGGTCTGAAGCTTTCTTT.